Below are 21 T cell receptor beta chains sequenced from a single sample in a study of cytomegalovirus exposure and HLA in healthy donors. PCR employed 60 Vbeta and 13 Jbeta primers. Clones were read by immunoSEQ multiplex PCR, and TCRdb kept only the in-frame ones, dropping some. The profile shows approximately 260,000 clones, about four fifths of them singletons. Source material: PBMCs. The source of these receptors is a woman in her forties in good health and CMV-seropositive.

CDR3 nucleotide sequence: TGTGCCAGCAGAGACAGGTCCTATTATGGCTACACCTTC. Its translation is CASRDRSYYGYTF. The rearrangement joins TRBV28 to TRBJ1-2, with TRBD1 as a possible D gene (6 bases). Germline V gene lookup returns CDR1 MDHEN and CDR2 SYDVKM. The CDR3 length is 13 residues. The V end lost 6 bases, the J end lost 5 bases, and 13 bases lay between the germline ends.

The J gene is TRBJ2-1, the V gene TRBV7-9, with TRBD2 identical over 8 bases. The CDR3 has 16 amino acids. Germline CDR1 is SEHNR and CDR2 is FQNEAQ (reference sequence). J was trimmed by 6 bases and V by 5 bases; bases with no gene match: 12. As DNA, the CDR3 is TGTGCCAGCAGCCCACAGGGTAGCGGGATGAGCAATGAGCAGTTCTTC. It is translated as CASSPQGSGMSNEQFF.

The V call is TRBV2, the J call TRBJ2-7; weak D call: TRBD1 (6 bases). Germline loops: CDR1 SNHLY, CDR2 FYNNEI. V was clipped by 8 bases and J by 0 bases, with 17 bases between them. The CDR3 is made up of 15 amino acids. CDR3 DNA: TGTGCCAGCGAAACAGGGTTTCCCCCCTCCTACGAGCAGTACTTC. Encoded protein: CASETGFPPSYEQYF.

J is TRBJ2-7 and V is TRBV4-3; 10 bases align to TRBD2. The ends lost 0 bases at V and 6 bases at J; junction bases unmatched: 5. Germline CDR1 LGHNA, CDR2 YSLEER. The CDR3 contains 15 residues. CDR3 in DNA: TGCGCCAGCAGCCAAGAAGAAGCGGGAGGGCGCGAGCAGTACTTC. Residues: CASSQEEAGGREQYF.

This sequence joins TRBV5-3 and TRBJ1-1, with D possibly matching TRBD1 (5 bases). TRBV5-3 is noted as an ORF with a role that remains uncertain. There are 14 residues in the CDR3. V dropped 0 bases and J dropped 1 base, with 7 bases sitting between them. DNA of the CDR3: TGTGCCAGAAGCTTGGCGGACAAGAACACTGAAGCTTTCTTT. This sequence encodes CARSLADKNTEAFF.

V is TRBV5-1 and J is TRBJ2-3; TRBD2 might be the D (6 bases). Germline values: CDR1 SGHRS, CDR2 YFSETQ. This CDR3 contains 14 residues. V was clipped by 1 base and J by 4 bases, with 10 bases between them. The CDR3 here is CASSLPGSSDTQYF. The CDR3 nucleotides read TGCGCCAGCAGCTTGCCCGGGAGCTCAGATACGCAGTATTTT.

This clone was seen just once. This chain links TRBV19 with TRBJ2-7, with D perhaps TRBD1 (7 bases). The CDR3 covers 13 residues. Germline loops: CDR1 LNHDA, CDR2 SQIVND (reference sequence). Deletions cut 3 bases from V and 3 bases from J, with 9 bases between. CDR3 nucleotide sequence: TGTGCCAGTAGTATGCAGGGGGGCTACGAGCAGTACTTC. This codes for CASSMQGGYEQYF.

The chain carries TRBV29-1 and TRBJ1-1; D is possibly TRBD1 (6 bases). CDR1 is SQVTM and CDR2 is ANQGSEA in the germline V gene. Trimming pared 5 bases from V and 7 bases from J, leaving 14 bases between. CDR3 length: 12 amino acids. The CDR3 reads CSVKIGQIEAFF. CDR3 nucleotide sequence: TGCAGCGTTAAAATCGGACAGATTGAAGCTTTCTTT. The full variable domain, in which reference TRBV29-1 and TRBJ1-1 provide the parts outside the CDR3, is SAVISQKPSRDICQRGTSLTIQCQVDSQVTMMFWYRQQPGQSLTLIATANQGSEATYESGFVIDKFPISRPNLTFSTLTVSNMSPEDSSIYLCSVKIGQIEAFFGQGTRLTVV.

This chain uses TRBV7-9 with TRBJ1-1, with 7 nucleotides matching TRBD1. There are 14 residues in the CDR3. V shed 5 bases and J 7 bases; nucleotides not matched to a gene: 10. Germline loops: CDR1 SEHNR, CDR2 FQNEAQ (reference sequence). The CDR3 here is CASSGYGRGDEAFF. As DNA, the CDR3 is TGTGCCAGCAGCGGATACGGCAGGGGGGATGAAGCTTTCTTT.

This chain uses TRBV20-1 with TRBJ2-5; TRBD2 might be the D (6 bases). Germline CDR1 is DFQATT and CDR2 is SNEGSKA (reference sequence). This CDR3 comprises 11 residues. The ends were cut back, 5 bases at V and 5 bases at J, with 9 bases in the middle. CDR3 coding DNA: TGCAGTGCTGGGAGGTCGGAGACCCAGTACTTC. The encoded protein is CSAGRSETQYF.

CDR3: CASSQFPISGRVNEQFF. CDR3 in DNA: TGTGCCAGCAGCCAGTTCCCCATTAGCGGGAGGGTTAATGAGCAGTTCTTC. This chain joins TRBV4-2 and TRBJ2-1, with 11 bases aligning to TRBD2. The CDR3 runs 17 residues. Germline assignment: CDR1 LGHNA and CDR2 YNFKEQ. The ends lost 3 bases at V and 7 bases at J; junction bases unmatched: 11.

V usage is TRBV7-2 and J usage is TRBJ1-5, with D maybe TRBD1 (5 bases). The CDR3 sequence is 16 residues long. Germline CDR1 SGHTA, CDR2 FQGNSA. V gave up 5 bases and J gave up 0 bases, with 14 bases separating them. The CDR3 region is CASSLLKGFSNQPQHF. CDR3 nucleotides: TGTGCCAGCAGCCTCCTTAAGGGGTTTAGCAATCAGCCCCAGCATTTT. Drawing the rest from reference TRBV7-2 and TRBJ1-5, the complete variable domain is GAGVSQSPSNKVTEKGKDVELRCDPISGHTALYWYRQSLGQGLEFLIYFQGNSAPDKSGLPSDRFSAERTGGSVSTLTIQRTQQEDSAVYLCASSLLKGFSNQPQHFGDGTRLSIL.

The CDR3 reads CAWSYSFPSDEQYF. Here the CDR3 DNA reads TGTGCCTGGAGTTACAGTTTTCCGTCTGACGAGCAGTACTTC. The gene calls are TRBV30 and TRBJ2-7; D unclear. Germline V CDR1 and CDR2: GTSNPN, SVGIG (reference sequence). There are 14 residues in the CDR3. V was trimmed by 2 bases and J by 5 bases, leaving 16 bases between them. Variable domain in full (rest from reference TRBV30 and TRBJ2-7): SQTIHQWPATLVQPVGSPLSLECTVEGTSNPNLYWYRQAAGRGLQLLFYSVGIGQISSEVPQNLSASRPQDRQFILSSKKLLLSDSGFYLCAWSYSFPSDEQYFGPGTRLTVT.

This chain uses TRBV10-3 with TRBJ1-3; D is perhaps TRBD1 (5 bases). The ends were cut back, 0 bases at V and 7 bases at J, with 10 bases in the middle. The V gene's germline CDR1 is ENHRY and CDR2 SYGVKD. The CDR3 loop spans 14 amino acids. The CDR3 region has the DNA TGTGCCATCAGTGAGTCACGGGGGAGGAACACCATATATTTT. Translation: CAISESRGRNTIYF.

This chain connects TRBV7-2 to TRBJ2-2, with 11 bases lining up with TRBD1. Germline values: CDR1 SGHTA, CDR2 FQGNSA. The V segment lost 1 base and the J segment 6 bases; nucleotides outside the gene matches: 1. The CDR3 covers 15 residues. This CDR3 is CASSLEGQGAGELFF. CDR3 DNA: TGTGCCAGCAGCTTAGAGGGACAGGGGGCCGGGGAGCTGTTTTTT. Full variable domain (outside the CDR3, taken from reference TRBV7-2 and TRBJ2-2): GAGVSQSPSNKVTEKGKDVELRCDPISGHTALYWYRQSLGQGLEFLIYFQGNSAPDKSGLPSDRFSAERTGGSVSTLTIQRTQQEDSAVYLCASSLEGQGAGELFFGEGSRLTVL.

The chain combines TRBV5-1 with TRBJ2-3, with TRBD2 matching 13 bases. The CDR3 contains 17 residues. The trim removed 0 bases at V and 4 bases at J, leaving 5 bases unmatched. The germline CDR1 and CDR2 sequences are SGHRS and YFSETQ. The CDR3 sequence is CASSLEGLAGRPDTQYF. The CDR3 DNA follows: TGCGCCAGCAGCTTGGAGGGACTAGCGGGACGTCCAGATACGCAGTATTTT.

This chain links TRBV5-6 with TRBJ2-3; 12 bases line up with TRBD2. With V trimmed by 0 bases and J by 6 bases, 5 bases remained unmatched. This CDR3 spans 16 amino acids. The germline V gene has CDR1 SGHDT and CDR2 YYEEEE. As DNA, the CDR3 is TGTGCCAGCAGCTTGGACTCTAGCGGGAGGGCTGATACGCAGTATTTT. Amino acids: CASSLDSSGRADTQYF.

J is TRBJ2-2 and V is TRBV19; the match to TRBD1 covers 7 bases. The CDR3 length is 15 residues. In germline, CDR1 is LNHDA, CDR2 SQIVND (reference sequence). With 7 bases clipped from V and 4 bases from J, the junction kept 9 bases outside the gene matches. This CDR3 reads CASIPRQGSTGELFF. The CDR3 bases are TGTGCCAGTATCCCAAGACAGGGAAGCACCGGGGAGCTGTTTTTT.

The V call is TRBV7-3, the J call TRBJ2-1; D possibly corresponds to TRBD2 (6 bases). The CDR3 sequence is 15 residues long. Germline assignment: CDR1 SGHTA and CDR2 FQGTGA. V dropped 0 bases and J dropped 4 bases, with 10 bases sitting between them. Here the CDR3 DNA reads TGTGCCAGCAGCTTAACCACGGGACTGTACAATGAGCAGTTCTTC. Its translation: CASSLTTGLYNEQFF.

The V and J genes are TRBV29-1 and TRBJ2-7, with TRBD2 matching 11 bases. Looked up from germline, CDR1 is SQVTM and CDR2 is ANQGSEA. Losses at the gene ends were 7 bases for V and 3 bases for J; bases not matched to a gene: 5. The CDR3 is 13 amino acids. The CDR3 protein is CSATGTSGYEQYF. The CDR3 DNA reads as TGCAGCGCCACCGGGACTAGCGGCTACGAGCAGTACTTC.

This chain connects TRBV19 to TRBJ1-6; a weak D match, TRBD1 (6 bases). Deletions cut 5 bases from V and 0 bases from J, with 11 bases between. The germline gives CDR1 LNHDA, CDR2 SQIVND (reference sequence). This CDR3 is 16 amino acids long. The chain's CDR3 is CASSPDRSSYNSPLHF. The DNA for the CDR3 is TGTGCCAGTAGTCCCGACAGGAGCTCCTATAATTCACCCCTCCACTTT. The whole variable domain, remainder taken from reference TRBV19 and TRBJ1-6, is DGGITQSPKYLFRKEGQNVTLSCEQNLNHDAMYWYRQDPGQGLRLIYYSQIVNDFQKGDIAEGYSVSREKKESFPLTVTSAQKNPTAFYLCASSPDRSSYNSPLHFGNGTRLTVT.